A selection of T cell receptor beta chains follows, all from one sample in a study of CD39 and CD103 CD8 tumor-infiltrating T cells. Sequenced by immunoSEQ multiplex PCR; TCRdb stores in-frame clones only, minus some. The table includes about 3,000 clones, roughly 80% detected once. Sample: CD39- CD103- CD8+ T cells sorted from the tumor. Receptors were obtained from a human donor with head and neck squamous cell carcinoma. Both conserved end residues are part of each CDR3. Each record gives: J gene, V gene, D gene, clone size, CDR3 DNA, CDR3 protein. D genes are given only for firm matches. Not every row has a clone size; where given, it reads once, few, many or a size class.

TRBJ1-2	TRBV5-5	NA	NA	TGTGCCAGCAGCCGATTAGGACACCCCCCTCTGGACTATGGCTACACCTTC	CASSRLGHPPLDYGYTF
TRBJ1-2	TRBV7-9	NA	large	TGTGCCAGCAGCCCCCTCGGGGGTGGAACCTTC	CASSPLGGGTF
TRBJ2-1	TRBV27	TRBD1	NA	TGTGCCAGCAGTTCCCGGGACAGGCAAAATGAGCAGTTCTTC	CASSSRDRQNEQFF
TRBJ2-3	TRBV30	TRBD2	NA	TGTGCCTGGAGTCGGGGGGCAGATACGCAGTATTTT	CAWSRGADTQYF
TRBJ2-3	TRBV7-9	NA	NA	TGTGCCATCCCACGAGGTCCGGGTGGGCAGTATTTT	CAIPRGPGGQYF
TRBJ2-7	TRBV7-2	NA	NA	TGTGCCAGCAGACCAGGGGCCTACTCCTACGAGCAGTACTTC	CASRPGAYSYEQYF
TRBJ2-3	TRBV6-1	NA	NA	TGTGCCAGCAGTGAATGGGGGGAGGGCACAGATACGCAGTATTTT	CASSEWGEGTDTQYF
TRBJ2-7	TRBV10-3	TRBD1	NA	TGTGCCACTACGACAGGGGGCTACGAGCAGTACTTC	CATTTGGYEQYF
TRBJ2-7	TRBV15	NA	NA	TGTGCCACCAGCAGTGAATTCAGGGGCTACGAGCAGTACTTC	CATSSEFRGYEQYF
TRBJ1-4	TRBV6-5	NA	NA	TGTGCCAGCAGTTACTCTTTGGGGGGAGGTCAGCAAAAACTGTTTTTT	CASSYSLGGGQQKLFF
TRBJ2-7	TRBV11-2	NA	NA	TGTGCCAGCACAAGTACGGACGAGCAGTACTTC	CASTSTDEQYF
TRBJ2-7	TRBV27	TRBD1	NA	TGTGCCAGCAGTTTTACAGGGGGGACCTACGAGCAGTACTTC	CASSFTGGTYEQYF
TRBJ2-4	TRBV18	TRBD2	NA	TGTGCCAGCTCACCAGGACTAGCGGGGGGGCTAGAAAACATTCAGTACTTC	CASSPGLAGGLENIQYF
TRBJ2-1	TRBV5-1	TRBD1	NA	TGCGCCAGCAGCTCTCCGGGACAGGGTGTTTATGAGCAGTTCTTC	CASSSPGQGVYEQFF
TRBJ1-2	TRBV6-5	TRBD1	NA	TGTGCCAGCAGCTGGGACAGGGTCGGCTACACCTTC	CASSWDRVGYTF
TRBJ2-7	TRBV6-6	NA	NA	TGTGCCAGCAGTTACTCGAGATCGGGGTCCTACGAGCAGTACTTC	CASSYSRSGSYEQYF
TRBJ1-1	TRBV15	NA	NA	TGTGCCACCAGCAGAGATGGGCCGAACACTGAAGCTTTCTTT	CATSRDGPNTEAFF
TRBJ2-5	TRBV9	NA	NA	TGTGCCAGCAGCGTAGGGGTTAGCGGCCAAGAGACCCAGTACTTC	CASSVGVSGQETQYF
TRBJ1-2	TRBV12-5	NA	NA	TGTGCTAGTGGTTCCGGAACAGGGAAAAGGGGTGGCTACACCTTC	CASGSGTGKRGGYTF
TRBJ2-7	TRBV7-6	TRBD1	NA	TGTGCCAGCAAAGGGGGCTCCCCCCACGAGCAGTACTTC	CASKGGSPHEQYF
TRBJ1-5	TRBV19	TRBD1	NA	TGTGCCAGTTTTAATCAGGGGGAGAGCAATCAGCCCCAGCATTTT	CASFNQGESNQPQHF
TRBJ1-6	TRBV30	TRBD1	NA	TGTGCCTGGAGTGCCGGACAGGGGAAGGGATCACCCCTCCACTTT	CAWSAGQGKGSPLHF
TRBJ1-4	TRBV11-2	NA	few	TGTGCCAGCAGCGAATCAGGGAACGTAGGTGAAAAACTGTTTTTT	CASSESGNVGEKLFF
TRBJ1-2	TRBV4-3	NA	NA	TGCGCCAGCAGCCCGCCCGGGTCAGCCTATGGCTACACCTTC	CASSPPGSAYGYTF
TRBJ1-1	TRBV5-6	NA	NA	TGTGCCAGCAGCTTGGCAGTTGCTGAAGCTTTCTTT	CASSLAVAEAFF
TRBJ2-7	TRBV6-1	NA	NA	TGTGCCAACGCCAGGGGTCCCACCTACGAGCAGTACTTC	CANARGPTYEQYF
TRBJ2-7	TRBV5-6	NA	NA	TGTGCCAGCAGCTTGGTTGCGGGGTGGGAGCAGTACTTC	CASSLVAGWEQYF
TRBJ2-1	TRBV20-1	TRBD1	NA	TGCAGTGCGAGACAGGGGTGGGAGCAGTTCTTC	CSARQGWEQFF
TRBJ2-1	TRBV10-3	TRBD2	NA	TGTGCCATCAGGACAGCGGGGGGGCCGGTGAATGAGCAGTTCTTC	CAIRTAGGPVNEQFF
TRBJ1-1	TRBV10-3	TRBD1	NA	TGTGCCATCAGAGGACAGGGAGACACTGAAGCTTTCTTT	CAIRGQGDTEAFF